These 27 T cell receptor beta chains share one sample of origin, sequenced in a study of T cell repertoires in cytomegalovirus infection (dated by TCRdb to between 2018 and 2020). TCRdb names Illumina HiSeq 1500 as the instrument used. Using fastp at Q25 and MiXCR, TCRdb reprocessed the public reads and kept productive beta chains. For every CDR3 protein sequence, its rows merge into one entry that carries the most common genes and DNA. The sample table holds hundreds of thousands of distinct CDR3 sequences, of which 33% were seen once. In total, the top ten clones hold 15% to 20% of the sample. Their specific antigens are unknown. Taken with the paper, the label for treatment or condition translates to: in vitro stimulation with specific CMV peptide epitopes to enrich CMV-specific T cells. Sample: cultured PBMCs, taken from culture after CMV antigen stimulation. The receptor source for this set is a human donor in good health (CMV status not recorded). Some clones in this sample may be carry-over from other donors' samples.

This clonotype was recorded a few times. The DNA for the CDR3 is TGTGCCAGCAGTGCCGCCCCCACGGGGATATCTGGGGCCAACGTCCTGACTTTC. This codes for CASSAAPTGISGANVLTF. This sequence joins TRBV6-4 and TRBJ2-6; weak D call: TRBD2 (5 bases). This CDR3 comprises 18 residues. Trimming left V 4 bases short and J 1 base short, with 17 bases between. Germline V CDR1 and CDR2: MRHNA, SNTAGT.

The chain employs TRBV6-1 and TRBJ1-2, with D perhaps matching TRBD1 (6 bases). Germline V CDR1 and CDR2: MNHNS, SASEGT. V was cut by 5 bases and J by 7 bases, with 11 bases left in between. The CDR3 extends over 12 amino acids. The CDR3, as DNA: TGTGCCAGCAGTCGAGGGGGTGGTGGCTACACCTTC. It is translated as CASSRGGGGYTF.

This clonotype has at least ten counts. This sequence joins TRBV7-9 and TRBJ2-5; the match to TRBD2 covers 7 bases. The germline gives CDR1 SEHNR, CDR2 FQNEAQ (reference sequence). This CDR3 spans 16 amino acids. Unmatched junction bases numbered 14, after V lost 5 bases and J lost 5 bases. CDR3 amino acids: CASSTFLAARVETQYF. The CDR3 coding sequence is TGTGCCAGCAGCACCTTCCTAGCGGCGAGGGTGGAGACCCAGTACTTC.

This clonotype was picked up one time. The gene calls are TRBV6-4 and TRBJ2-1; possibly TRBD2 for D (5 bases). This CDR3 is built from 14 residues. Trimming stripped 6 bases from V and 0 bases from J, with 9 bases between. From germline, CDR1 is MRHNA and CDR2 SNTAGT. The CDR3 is CASSGLSSYNEQFF. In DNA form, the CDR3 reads TGTGCCAGCAGCGGACTTAGCTCCTACAATGAGCAGTTCTTC.

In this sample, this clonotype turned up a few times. The CDR3 is CASSVAAPTYNEQFF. CDR3 sequence (DNA): TGTGCCAGCAGCGTAGCTGCTCCGACTTACAATGAGCAGTTCTTC. The chain employs TRBV9 and TRBJ2-1; D ambiguous. Germline V gene lookup returns CDR1 SGDLS and CDR2 YYNGEE. The CDR3 is 15 amino acids. V was cut by 0 bases and J by 4 bases, with 11 bases left in between.

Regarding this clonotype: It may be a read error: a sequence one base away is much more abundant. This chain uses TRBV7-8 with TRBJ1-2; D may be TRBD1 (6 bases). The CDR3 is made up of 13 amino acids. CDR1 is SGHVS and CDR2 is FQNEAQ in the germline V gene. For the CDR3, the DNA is TGTGCCAGCAGCCCAACAGGGACCTATGGCTTCACCTTC. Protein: CASSPTGTYGFTF.

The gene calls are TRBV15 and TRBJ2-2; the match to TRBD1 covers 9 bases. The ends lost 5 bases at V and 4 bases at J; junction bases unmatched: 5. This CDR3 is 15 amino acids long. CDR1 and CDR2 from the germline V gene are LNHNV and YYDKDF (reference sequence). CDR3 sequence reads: CATSGPGQGTGELFF. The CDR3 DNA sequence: TGTGCCACCAGCGGCCCGGGACAGGGCACCGGGGAGCTGTTTTTT.

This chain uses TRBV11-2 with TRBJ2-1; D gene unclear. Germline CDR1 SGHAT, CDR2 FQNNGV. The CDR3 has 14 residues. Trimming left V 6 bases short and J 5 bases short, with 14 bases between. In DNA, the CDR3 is TGTGCCAGCAGTATAATCGACTGGGACAATGAGCAGTTCTTC. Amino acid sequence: CASSIIDWDNEQFF.

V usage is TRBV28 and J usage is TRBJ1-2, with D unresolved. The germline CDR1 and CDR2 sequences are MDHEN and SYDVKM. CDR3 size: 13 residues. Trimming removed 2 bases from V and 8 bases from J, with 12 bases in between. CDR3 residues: CASSLNEGFGYTF. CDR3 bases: TGTGCCAGCAGTTTAAATGAGGGCTTCGGCTACACCTTC.

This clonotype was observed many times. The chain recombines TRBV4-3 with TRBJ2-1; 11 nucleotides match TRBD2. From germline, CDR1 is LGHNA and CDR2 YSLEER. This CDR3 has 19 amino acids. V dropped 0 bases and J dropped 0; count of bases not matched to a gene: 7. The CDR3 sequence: CASSQETSGNSVSYNEQFF. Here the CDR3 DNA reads TGCGCCAGCAGCCAAGAGACTAGCGGGAATAGTGTCTCCTACAATGAGCAGTTCTTC.

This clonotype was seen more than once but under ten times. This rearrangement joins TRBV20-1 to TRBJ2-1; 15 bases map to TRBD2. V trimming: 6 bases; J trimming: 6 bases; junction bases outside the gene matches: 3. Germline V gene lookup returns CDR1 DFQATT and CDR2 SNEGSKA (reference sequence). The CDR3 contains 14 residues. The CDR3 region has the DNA TGCAGTGCCCGGACTAGCGGGAGGGGCAATGAGCAGTTCTTC. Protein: CSARTSGRGNEQFF.

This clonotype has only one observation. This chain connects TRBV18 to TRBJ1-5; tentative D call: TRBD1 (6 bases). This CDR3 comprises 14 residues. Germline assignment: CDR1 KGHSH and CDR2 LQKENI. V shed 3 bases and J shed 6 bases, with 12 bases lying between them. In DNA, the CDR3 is TGTGCCAGCTCACCGGGGGGGCCGGGTCAGCCCCAGCATTTT. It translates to CASSPGGPGQPQHF.

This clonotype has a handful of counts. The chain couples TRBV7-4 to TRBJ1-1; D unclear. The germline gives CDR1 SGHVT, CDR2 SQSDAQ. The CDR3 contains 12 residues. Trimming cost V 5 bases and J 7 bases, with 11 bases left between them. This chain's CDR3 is CASSPYGGEAFF. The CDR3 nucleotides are TGTGCCAGCAGCCCGTACGGAGGTGAAGCTTTCTTT.

This chain's CDR3 is CASSLGRSNTEAFF. In nucleotides, the CDR3 is TGTGCCAGCAGTTTGGGCCGATCGAACACTGAAGCTTTCTTT. The rearrangement joins TRBV28 to TRBJ1-1; D unclear. The germline V gene has CDR1 MDHEN and CDR2 SYDVKM. The V gene lost 3 bases and the J gene lost 1 base, with 9 bases spanning the gap. The CDR3 has 14 amino acids.

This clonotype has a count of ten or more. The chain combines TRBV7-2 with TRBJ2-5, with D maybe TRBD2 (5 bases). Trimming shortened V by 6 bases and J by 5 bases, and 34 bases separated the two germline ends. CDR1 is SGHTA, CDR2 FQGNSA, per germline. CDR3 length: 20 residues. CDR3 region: CASRMRTGSNSLVRRETQYF. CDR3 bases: TGTGCCAGCAGAATGCGGACTGGTTCGAACAGCTTGGTTCGAAGGGAGACCCAGTACTTC. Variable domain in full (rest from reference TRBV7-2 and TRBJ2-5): GAGVSQSPSNKVTEKGKDVELRCDPISGHTALYWYRQSLGQGLEFLIYFQGNSAPDKSGLPSDRFSAERTGGSVSTLTIQRTQQEDSAVYLCASRMRTGSNSLVRRETQYFGPGTRLLVL.

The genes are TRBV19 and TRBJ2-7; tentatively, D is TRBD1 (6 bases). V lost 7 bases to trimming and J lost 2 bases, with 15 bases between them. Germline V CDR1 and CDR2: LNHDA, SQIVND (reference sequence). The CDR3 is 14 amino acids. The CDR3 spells CASKGQSGPYEQYF. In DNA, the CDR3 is TGTGCCAGTAAAGGACAGTCGGGTCCCTACGAGCAGTACTTC.

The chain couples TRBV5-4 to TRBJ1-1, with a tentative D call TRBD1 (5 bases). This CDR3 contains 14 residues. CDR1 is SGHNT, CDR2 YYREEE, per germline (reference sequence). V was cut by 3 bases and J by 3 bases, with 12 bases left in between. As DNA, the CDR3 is TGTGCCAGCAGCTCGAAGCGACAGTACACTGAAGCTTTCTTT. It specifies CASSSKRQYTEAFF.

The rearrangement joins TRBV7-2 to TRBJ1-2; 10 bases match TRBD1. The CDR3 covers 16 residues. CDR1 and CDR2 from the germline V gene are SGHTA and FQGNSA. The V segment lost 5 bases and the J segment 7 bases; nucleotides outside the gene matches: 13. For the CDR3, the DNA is TGTGCCAGCAGCCCCCGGGACAGGGGATCCGAGCGTGGCTACACCTTC. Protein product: CASSPRDRGSERGYTF.

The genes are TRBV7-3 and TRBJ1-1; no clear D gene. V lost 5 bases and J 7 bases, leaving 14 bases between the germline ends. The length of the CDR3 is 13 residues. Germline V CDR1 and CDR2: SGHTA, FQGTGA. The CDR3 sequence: CASSRTGNGEAFF. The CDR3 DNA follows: TGTGCCAGCAGCCGGACTGGGAACGGTGAAGCTTTCTTT.

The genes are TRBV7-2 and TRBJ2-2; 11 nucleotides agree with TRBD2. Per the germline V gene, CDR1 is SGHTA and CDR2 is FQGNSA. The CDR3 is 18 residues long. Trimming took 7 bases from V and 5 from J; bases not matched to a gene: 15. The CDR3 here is CASTPLGTGLAATGELFF. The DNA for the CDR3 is TGTGCCAGCACCCCTCTAGGAACGGGACTAGCGGCAACCGGGGAGCTGTTTTTT.

The CDR3 sequence is CASRRGTGGGYTF. The CDR3 DNA is TGTGCCAGCAGGCGTGGAACAGGGGGTGGCTACACCTTC. The chain has TRBV12-3 or TRBV12-4 and TRBJ1-2; 8 bases line up with TRBD1. V lost 6 bases to trimming and J lost 7 bases; unmatched junction nucleotides: 7. The CDR3 has 13 amino acids.

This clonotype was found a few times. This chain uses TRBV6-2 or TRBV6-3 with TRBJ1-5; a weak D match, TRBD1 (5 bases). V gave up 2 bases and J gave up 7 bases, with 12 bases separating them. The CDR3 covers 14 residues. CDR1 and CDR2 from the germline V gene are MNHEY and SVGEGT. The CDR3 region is CASSYAQGGQPQHF. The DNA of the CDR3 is TGTGCCAGCAGTTACGCCCAGGGAGGACAGCCCCAGCATTTT.

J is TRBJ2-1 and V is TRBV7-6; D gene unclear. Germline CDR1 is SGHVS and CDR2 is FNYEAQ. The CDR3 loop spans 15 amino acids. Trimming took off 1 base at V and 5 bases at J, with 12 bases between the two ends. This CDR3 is CASSLGAYSDNEQFF. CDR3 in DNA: TGTGCCAGCAGCTTAGGGGCCTATTCTGACAATGAGCAGTTCTTC.

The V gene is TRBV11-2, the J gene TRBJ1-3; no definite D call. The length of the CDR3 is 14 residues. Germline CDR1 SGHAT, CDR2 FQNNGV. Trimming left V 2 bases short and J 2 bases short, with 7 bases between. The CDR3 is CASSLSGPGNTIYF. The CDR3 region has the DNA TGTGCCAGCAGCTTATCTGGACCTGGAAACACCATATATTTT.

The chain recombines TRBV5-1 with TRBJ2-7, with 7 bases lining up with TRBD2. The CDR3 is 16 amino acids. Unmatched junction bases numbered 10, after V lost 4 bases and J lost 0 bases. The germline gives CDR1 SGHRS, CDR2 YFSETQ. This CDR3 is CASSPQRAGDSYEQYF. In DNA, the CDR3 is TGCGCCAGCAGCCCTCAGAGGGCGGGAGACTCCTACGAGCAGTACTTC.

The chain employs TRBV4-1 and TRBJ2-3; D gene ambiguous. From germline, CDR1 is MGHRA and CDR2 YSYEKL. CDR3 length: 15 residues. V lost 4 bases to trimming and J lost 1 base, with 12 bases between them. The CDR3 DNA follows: TGCGCCAGCAGCCGGCTGGGTCTACGCACAGATACGCAGTATTTT. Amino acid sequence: CASSRLGLRTDTQYF.

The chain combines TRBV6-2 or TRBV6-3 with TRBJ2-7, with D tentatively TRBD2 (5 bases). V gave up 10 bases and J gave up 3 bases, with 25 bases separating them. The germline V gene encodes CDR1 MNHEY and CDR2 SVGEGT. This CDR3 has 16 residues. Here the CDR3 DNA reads TGTGCCACCGCTGAGGGAGCGGTGATTTCGGTCTACGAGCAGTACGTC. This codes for CATAEGAVISVYEQYV.